A selection of T cell receptor beta chains follows, all from one sample in a study of beta chain features in type 1 diabetes. Sequencing used immunoSEQ multiplex PCR; TCRdb keeps in-frame clones, though not all of them. The sample contains about 260,000 clones, over 20% of which appear only once. The sequenced material came from naive CD4+ T cells from blood. These receptors originate from a woman aged 35 to 49 with type 1 diabetes. Both conserved end residues are part of each CDR3. A D gene is named only where the DNA matches it firmly. Clone size is given for some rows only: seen once, a few or many times, or a class if the clone is expanded.

14	few	TRBV5-4	NA	TRBJ2-5	TGTGCCAGCAGCTCCCGGGACTACCAAGAGACCCAGTACTTC	CASSSRDYQETQYF
14	NA	TRBV7-3	TRBD2	TRBJ2-5	TGTGCCAGCAGCCTTAGCGGGGGGGACAATCCCCAGTACTTC	CASSLSGGDNPQYF
20	few	TRBV9	TRBD1	TRBJ1-5	TGTGCCAGCAGCCTCCTATATTGGGACAGAACTTCTTATAGCAATCAGCCCCAGCATTTT	CASSLLYWDRTSYSNQPQHF
15	NA	TRBV18	TRBD1	TRBJ2-3	TGTGCCAGCTCACCTGCGGGGACAGGGGGAGATACGCAGTATTTT	CASSPAGTGGDTQYF
13	few	TRBV28	TRBD2	TRBJ2-1	TGTGCCAGCGGGCTAGCGGCCTACAATGAGCAGTTCTTC	CASGLAAYNEQFF
14	few	TRBV11-2	NA	TRBJ1-1	TGTGCCAGCAGCCGGGGTGTCCCGAACACTGAAGCTTTCTTT	CASSRGVPNTEAFF
13	NA	TRBV10-3	TRBD1	TRBJ2-7	TGTGCCATCGCTAGGACAGGGGGTTACGAGCAGTACTTC	CAIARTGGYEQYF
15	NA	TRBV6-5	NA	TRBJ2-1	TGTGCCAGCAGCCCGAAGCGGGCCGCCTTCAATGAGCAGTTCTTC	CASSPKRAAFNEQFF
15	NA	TRBV23-1	NA	TRBJ1-5	TGCGCCAGCAGAACCGGGAGGATAGTGGGACAGCCCCAGCATTTT	CASRTGRIVGQPQHF
17	few	TRBV9	NA	TRBJ1-2	TGTGCCAGCAGCGTAGAAGAGGTCGGACATAGAAACTATGGCTACACCTTC	CASSVEEVGHRNYGYTF
11	NA	TRBV29-1	NA	TRBJ2-5	TGCAGCGTTGAACCACAAGAGACCCAGTACTTC	CSVEPQETQYF
13	few	TRBV28	NA	TRBJ1-2	TGTGCCAGCAGTTTATACCGGGGGTTAACCTACACCTTC	CASSLYRGLTYTF
14	NA	TRBV7-9	TRBD2	TRBJ2-1	TGTGCCAGCACCCGGGGAGCGGGAGACAATGAGCAGTTCTTC	CASTRGAGDNEQFF
13	few	TRBV6-6	NA	TRBJ2-1	TGTGCCAGCAGTTACTCACTGCCCGGTGAGCAGTTCTTC	CASSYSLPGEQFF
13	few	TRBV29-1	TRBD1	TRBJ2-7	TGCAGCGTTCGGCCGGGACAGTCCTACGAGCAGTACTTC	CSVRPGQSYEQYF
11	few	TRBV20-1	NA	TRBJ1-5	TGCAGTGCTAGAGATGGCCAGCCCCAGCATTTT	CSARDGQPQHF
14	NA	TRBV15	NA	TRBJ1-5	TGTGCCACCAGCAGAGATTGGCAGGGTCAGCCCCAGCATTTT	CATSRDWQGQPQHF
14	NA	TRBV30	TRBD2	TRBJ2-3	TGTGCCTGGAGCGGGACTAGGGGCGCAGATACGCAGTATTTT	CAWSGTRGADTQYF
14	NA	TRBV19	TRBD2	TRBJ2-7	TGTGCCAGTAGTCTTGGGGGGGGTACCTACGAGCAGTACTTC	CASSLGGGTYEQYF
14	few	TRBV29-1	TRBD1	TRBJ2-4	TGCAGCGCCTCGACAGGGGGCGACGGCGGCATTCAGTACTTC	CSASTGGDGGIQYF
17	once	TRBV19	NA	TRBJ2-3	TGTGCCAGTAGTATAGATGTGCCGGGACCGGGGGTAGATACGCAGTATTTT	CASSIDVPGPGVDTQYF
14	few	TRBV6-6	NA	TRBJ1-4	TGTGCCAGCAGTTACCGGGGATTTAATGAAAAACTGTTTTTT	CASSYRGFNEKLFF
13	NA	TRBV7-9	NA	TRBJ1-1	TGTGCCAGCAGCCAAACAATGAACACTGAAGCTTTCTTT	CASSQTMNTEAFF
15	NA	TRBV9	TRBD2	TRBJ2-5	TGTGCCAGCAGCGTAGAAAGCGGGGCCTCGGGGACCCAGTACTTC	CASSVESGASGTQYF
14	NA	TRBV9	TRBD1	TRBJ2-5	TGTGCCAGCAGCGTAGTAGGGGGCTGGGAGACCCAGTACTTC	CASSVVGGWETQYF
13	few	TRBV7-3	NA	TRBJ2-2	TGTGCCAGCAGTCTTAGGGGTACCGGGGAGCTGTTTTTT	CASSLRGTGELFF
15	few	TRBV13	NA	TRBJ1-6	TGTGCCAGCAGTAACTTCCGTCCACTTAATTCACCCCTCCACTTT	CASSNFRPLNSPLHF
14	once	TRBV27	TRBD1	TRBJ1-2	TGTGCCAGCAGCCCCGAGCAGACAGGGGGTGGCTACACCTTC	CASSPEQTGGGYTF
16	NA	TRBV9	TRBD2	TRBJ2-7	TGTGCCAGCAGCGTAGGGGGACTACTAAGCTCCTACGAGCAGTACTTC	CASSVGGLLSSYEQYF
14	few	TRBV7-9	NA	TRBJ2-5	TGTGCCAGCAGCTTAAGGCAGGGTGAAGAGACCCAGTACTTC	CASSLRQGEETQYF
14	few	TRBV5-1	NA	TRBJ2-7	TGCGCCAGCAGCTTGGTAGCGGCTACCTACGAGCAGTACTTC	CASSLVAATYEQYF
14	few	TRBV29-1	TRBD2	TRBJ2-7	TGCAGCGTTGAATCGGTGGGAGGGCGAGACGAGCAGTACTTC	CSVESVGGRDEQYF
17	few	TRBV6-1	TRBD1	TRBJ2-7	TGTGCCAGCAGTGAAAGGTTCGTGGGACAGAACTCCTACGAGCAGTACTTC	CASSERFVGQNSYEQYF
13	NA	TRBV28	NA	TRBJ1-1	TGTGCCAGCACCCGGACAGTTAACACTGAAGCTTTCTTT	CASTRTVNTEAFF
15	few	TRBV9	NA	TRBJ2-7	TGTGCCAGCAGCGTATCGCTAGCGACAGACTACGAGCAGTACTTC	CASSVSLATDYEQYF
15	NA	TRBV11-1	TRBD2	TRBJ2-5	TGTGCCAGCAGCTTACCCGGGAGGTTCCAAGAGACCCAGTACTTC	CASSLPGRFQETQYF